This T cell receptor beta chain came from a study of blood T cell repertoires in COVID-19. Study-wide background: The cDNA or gDNA used as material had been derived from T cells, B-cell-depleted T cells, or PBMCs.

Germline V gives CDR1 ENHRY, CDR2 SYGVKD. This CDR3 comprises 15 residues. The V and J ends lost 3 bases and 3 bases, in that order; junction bases with no gene match: 4. The repertoire was sequenced with immunoSEQ multiplex PCR; TCRdb's copy has only in-frame clones and lacks some. The sample carries 90,000 or so clones, about 85% recorded once. This clone was seen once. This chain joins TRBV10-3 and TRBJ2-1, with TRBD2 identical over 8 bases. This clonotype was obtained from a man older than 75 with active or convalescent COVID-19. Sequenced: peripheral blood. CDR3 sequence reads: CAISDETSVYNEQFF. The DNA of the CDR3 is TGTGCCATCAGTGACGAGACTAGCGTCTACAATGAGCAGTTCTTC.